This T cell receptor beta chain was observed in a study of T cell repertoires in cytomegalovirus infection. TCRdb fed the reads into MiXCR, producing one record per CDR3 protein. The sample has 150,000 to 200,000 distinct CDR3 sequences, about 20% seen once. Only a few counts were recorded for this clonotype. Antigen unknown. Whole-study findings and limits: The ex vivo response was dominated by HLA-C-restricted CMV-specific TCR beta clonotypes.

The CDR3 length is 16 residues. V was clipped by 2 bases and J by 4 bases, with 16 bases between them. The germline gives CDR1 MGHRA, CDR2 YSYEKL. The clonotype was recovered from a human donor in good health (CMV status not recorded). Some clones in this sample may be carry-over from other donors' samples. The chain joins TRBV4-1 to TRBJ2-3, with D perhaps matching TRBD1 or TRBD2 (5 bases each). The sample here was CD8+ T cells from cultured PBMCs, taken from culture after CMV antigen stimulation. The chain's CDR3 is CASSQWDGEGADTQYF. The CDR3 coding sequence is TGCGCCAGCAGCCAATGGGACGGGGAAGGGGCAGATACGCAGTATTTT.